This T cell receptor (beta chain) was documented in a study of identical twins (dated by TCRdb to the mid-2010s). Study-wide context: TCR alpha and beta repertoires from monozygotic twins, unrelated adults of various ages and cord blood were deep-sequenced to test whether fetal clonotypes persist. Replicate twin experiments were performed at different times using different library preparation protocols to rule out contamination.

This clonotype was found a few times. Its binding antigen is unknown. The sample holds no much larger clone one base away, and base qualities are not on file. The receptor library was made with 5' RACE. Data came from an Illumina HiSeq 2000. Template switching introduced a universal primer binding site; the final cDNA contained a unique molecular identifier, enabling accurate counting of TCR cDNA molecules. Specific primers in the conserved constant-segment region were used to synthesize first-strand cDNA for the TCR alpha and beta chains. To control for contamination, each cDNA library was double barcoded with a SMART-Mk sample barcode plus Illumina barcodes. TruSeq adapter sequences along with Illumina sample barcodes were introduced in two successive PCR steps. The Illumina HiSeq platform was used with custom primers to sequence TCR alpha and beta cDNA libraries. The authors processed their data as follows. MiGEC was used to process raw reads and extract unique molecular identifiers, and MiXCR was used to find CDR3 positions. Recombination models were inferred per individual with the repgenHMM and IGoR tools using an EM algorithm. The analysis of shared clonotypes was done with the tcR package in R, with sharing normalized by the product of cloneset sizes. To study raw recombination free of thymic and clonal selection effects, out-of-frame nonproductive sequences were analyzed. TCRdb cleaned the public reads at Q25 with fastp, built clones with MiXCR and kept in-frame beta chains. Records with the same CDR3 protein are collapsed into one entry carrying the most frequent genes and DNA. The V and J calls here are based on TCRdb, not the publication. For this sample there are hundreds of thousands of distinct CDR3 sequences; 10% to 15% appear just once. Together, the top ten hold about 1.5% of the sample.

The paper's findings and limits, for the study overall: Because the same donors could not be followed over many years, the conclusions depended on cross-sectional statistical analysis. Recombination models systematically underestimated out-of-frame TCR alpha sharing in monozygotic twins but agreed with sharing between unrelated individuals. Compared with coincidental sharing between unrelated individuals, out-of-frame TCR alpha sequences shared between twins had an excess of sequences with low generation probability. Invariant T cells such as MAIT and iNKT could partly confound zero-insertion analyses, although diverse VJ usage argued against such confounding for most clonotypes. Abundant cord blood beta clonotypes had fewer insertions, young adult naive repertoires showed a similar but weaker trend, and memory repertoires showed no such trend. The excess sharing between twins in beta out-of-frame sequences was weaker because fewer shared sequences reduced the signal-to-noise ratio.

V trim: 4 bases; J trim: 6 bases; unmatched bases: 6. From the germline V gene, CDR1 is SGHDT and CDR2 is YYEEEE. The CDR3 covers 14 residues, taking in both the cysteine and the phenylalanine. The CDR3 DNA has 42 bases and is translated from base 1. Only healthy Caucasian donors were included. Three pairs of female monozygotic twins, all aged about 18 to 30 years, were included in the twin cohort. The RNA used for TCR libraries was isolated from peripheral blood mononuclear cells. The sample was also linked to a second study, of yellow fever vaccine responses in identical twins. Per that second paper: The authors reported that the T cell response to vaccination in identical twins appeared partly convergent and partly personalized. In the study, vaccine-responding T cell clones were precisely tracked in identical twins.

Specimen: PBMCs. The receptor comes from a woman aged 18-30 years in good health. The chain is encoded by TRBV5-6 joined to TRBJ2-1; TRBD2 matches 8 bases in the middle. CDR3 sequence: CASSPRLATNEQFF. In nucleotides, the sequence is TGTGCCAGCAGCCCTCGACTAGCGACCAATGAGCAGTTCTTC.